Listed here is a single TCR beta chain. The antigen this receptor binds is unknown. No much larger clone exists at a distance of one base, and base qualities are not known. TCRbeta CDR3 regions were amplified from genomic DNA using the immunoSEQ Assay, a bias-controlled multiplex PCR. The study's own analysis went as follows. The number of nucleated cells in each sample was estimated by amplification of reference gene primers within the assay. To quantify the absolute abundance of each unique TCRbeta CDR3 rearrangement, sequence reads were collapsed and filtered. Productive Simpson clonality was computed per sample as the square root of Simpson's diversity index over productive rearrangements. The table was pulled from immuneACCESS by TCRdb, which kept in-frame rearrangements only. Such tables lose some clones; where checked, under half of the loss comes from unresolved V genes, and the rest has no known cause. The DNA gave D and trimming, while V, J and clone size come from that table. The sample table records under 150,000 clones; 80% to 90% of these occur just once. Of the sample, about 4.8% falls within the top ten clones.

The sample belongs to a study of blood T cell repertoires in COVID-19 (dated by TCRdb to the early 2020s). About the investigation overall: Collaborator samples came from the United States, Italy and Spain and covered acute and convalescent phases of COVID-19. Samples came from the ongoing ImmuneRACE study (first 160 participants) plus 1,254 subjects from 6 global collaborators. Sample metadata almost always included a de-identified subject ID, COVID-19 status, age in years and sex. Deeply sampled blood TCRbeta repertoires from subjects exposed to, actively infected with, or recovered from COVID-19 were included in the dataset. A freely available public database, intended as a resource for researchers studying the immune response to SARS-CoV-2, is where the repertoires were released. The prospective study material was composed of cDNA or gDNA derived from T cells, B-cell-depleted T cells, or PBMCs. Where available, HLA class I and class II types were obtained from metadata supplied by the sample provider rather than from assay-based typing.

The germline V gene specifies MRHNA as CDR1 and SNTAGT as CDR2. Relative to germline, V is missing 2 bases and J is missing 9 bases, with 1 base of the junction outside any gene match. The CDR3 sequence holds 12 residues, the cysteine and phenylalanine included. Only the CDR3 DNA stays, 36 bases, in frame from base 1. Each collaborating institution followed its own protocols to collect whole blood in K2EDTA tubes. For TCRbeta analysis, collaborator samples were shipped as frozen whole blood, as isolated PBMCs, or as DNA extracted from either sample type. The paper as a whole reports these results and caveats: How much clinical and demographic metadata was included differed by source and by participant, and the metadata was provided uncurated.

This receptor chain uses TRBV6-4 and TRBJ2-1; 7 bases in the middle match TRBD2. What was sequenced was peripheral blood. The receptor was isolated from a woman in her forties or fifties with acute or convalescent COVID-19. The CDR3 has the sequence CASSDGGSEQFF. The bases read TGTGCCAGCAGTGACGGCGGGAGTGAGCAGTTCTTC.